The source of this T cell receptor (beta chain) is a study of blood T cells in healthy people across ages. It was with a sample-barcoded 5' primer and a J-beta primer mix that a second PCR of roughly 6 to 12 cycles was run. TCRdb itself ran the 5' RACE reads through MiXCR, one entry per CDR3 protein. Of over 700,000 distinct CDR3 sequences listed, roughly 53% are singletons. V was shortened by 7 bases and J by 5 bases, with 10 bases between the two germline ends. The CDR3 sequence is 13 residues long. Germline V gene sequence: CDR1 KGHDR, CDR2 SFDVKD. The source of this sequence is a man older than 75 in good health. The sample taken for sequencing was blood. This sequence joins TRBV24-1 and TRBJ2-2; D is unclear. The chain's CDR3 is CATRTRWTGELFF. The CDR3 DNA follows: TGTGCCACCAGAACTCGTTGGACCGGGGAGCTGTTTTTT.